This record covers a single TCR beta chain. What it binds is not known. The sample is drawn from a study of identical twins. One entry per CDR3 protein results from TCRdb running MiXCR on the 5' RACE reads. Among about 530,000 distinct CDR3 sequences listed, roughly 15% were seen once. In germline, CDR1 is MDHEN, CDR2 SYDVKM. Losses at the gene ends were 6 bases for V and 3 bases for J; bases not matched to a gene: 10. The CDR3 is made up of 15 amino acids. Overall study results and limits: Conclusions leaned on cross-sectional statistical analysis and did not track the same donors over time.

The same data also contributed to another study, on yellow fever vaccine responses in identical twins.

This TCR derives from a woman younger than 35 in good health. Sequences were obtained from CD4+ T cells sorted from blood. This chain joins TRBV28 and TRBJ2-7; 8 bases are shared with TRBD2. The CDR3 reads CASRGSSSGNYEQYF. The CDR3 DNA reads TGTGCCAGCAGGGGAAGTAGTAGCGGGAACTACGAGCAGTACTTC.